This T cell receptor (beta chain) was recovered during a study of human T cells and chemical hapten exposure. Study-wide context: Readings were taken at 6 days from patch tests that had applied 0.01% DPC to the upper back.

TCRdb itself ran the RACE reads through MiXCR, one entry per CDR3 protein. The sample comprises some 170,000 distinct CDR3 sequences, approximately 20% of which are singletons, and under 7.5% rests with the top ten. Time point noted: patch test 1, 2 weeks after DPC sensitization. Documented treatment: therapeutic diphenylcyclopropenone sensitization with weekly scalp DPC. Prior to each patch test being applied, blood was drawn. The V end was cut by 1 base, the J end by 9 bases, with 15 bases between. Germline lookup yields CDR1 SQVTM and CDR2 ANQGSEA. This CDR3 has 13 amino acids. Regarding this clonotype: The antigen remains undetermined.

Points from the study as a whole: No shift was seen in TCRs above 1 in 1000 frequency with DPC sensitization.

The sequence was obtained from a woman aged 45-65 years with alopecia areata. Some clones in this sample may be carry-over from other donors' samples. Material: whole blood, obtained in connection with sensitization to the hapten diphenylcyclopropenone (DPC). The chain employs TRBV29-1 and TRBJ2-5; D unresolved. CDR3 in amino acids: CSVEAAANLPQYF. CDR3 coding DNA: TGCAGCGTTGAAGCAGCAGCCAATTTACCCCAGTACTTC.